Listed below are T cell receptor beta chains from one sample, sequenced in a study of blood T cell repertoires in COVID-19. Sequencing used immunoSEQ multiplex PCR; TCRdb keeps in-frame clones, though not all of them. In the table there are roughly 73,000 clones, over 85% of which are singletons. Sequencing was carried out using peripheral blood. Receptors were obtained from a man aged 45-65 years with acute or convalescent COVID-19. Each CDR3 is given with its conserved first and last residue. The D gene is left open where the match is weak.

TRBD2 TRBV10-3 CAIRWTSETDTQYF
- TRBV5-5 CASSFHRGIGEDTF
- TRBV11-2 CASSSDVRETQYF
- TRBV27 CASSQANSPLHF
TRBD2 TRBV5-1 CASSSGLAGVRQETQYF
- TRBV7-8 CASSLGTYGYTF
- TRBV5-4 CASSRLANYGYTF
TRBD2 TRBV7-3 CASSSLGGADEQFF
TRBD1 TRBV5-6 CASSLGGQGFYTEAFF
TRBD1 TRBV6-1 CASSEDRGPGGYTF
- TRBV7-9 CASSLVGRNTEAFF
- TRBV15 CATSKGGGGAFF
TRBD1 TRBV7-8 CASSLQGAYGYTF
- TRBV28 CASSPPQGSEAFF
TRBD1 TRBV27 CASSLLGQGGPDTQYF
- TRBV6-5 CASSSGTWNNSPLHF
- TRBV6-5 CASSPQIANEKLFF
TRBD2 TRBV5-1 CASSFGSGSYNEQFF
TRBD1 TRBV15 CATSRGQGEETQYF
TRBD1 TRBV11-2 CASSSRRDSEQFF
- TRBV10-1 CASSESNPRAVPQHF
- TRBV5-5 CASSWWTSYGYTF
- TRBV28 CASSLSSSHPALSSGANVLTF
- TRBV4-1 CASSHSTDTQYF